One sample yielded the 28 T cell receptor beta chains listed below, sequenced in a study of blood T cell repertoires in COVID-19. TCRdb keeps only in-frame clones here, not all; method: immunoSEQ multiplex PCR. Found here are roughly 200,000 clones, 88% of them singletons; the top ten hold over 1.5%. The sequencing input was peripheral blood. These receptors all stem from a man in his 70s with acute or convalescent COVID-19.

This chain links TRBV19 with TRBJ1-5; D is uncertain. Germline CDR1 is LNHDA and CDR2 is SQIVND (reference sequence). This CDR3 comprises 15 residues. The ends were cut back, 4 bases at V and 1 base at J, with 11 bases in the middle. CDR3 sequence reads: CASSTRELSNQPQHF. The CDR3 nucleotides read TGTGCCAGTAGTACGAGGGAATTGAGCAATCAGCCCCAGCATTTT.

The chain's CDR3 is CASSTPSGRASYEQFF. As DNA, the CDR3 is TGTGCCAGCAGTACCCCTAGCGGGAGGGCCTCGTATGAGCAGTTCTTC. The genes are TRBV6-2 or TRBV6-3 and TRBJ2-1; TRBD2 matches 12 bases. Trimming removed 5 bases from V and 8 bases from J; junction bases left unmatched: 10. The CDR3 consists of 16 residues. Germline V lookup: CDR1 MNHEY, CDR2 SVGEGT.

The chain joins TRBV9 to TRBJ2-2, with 7 bases lining up with TRBD2. The CDR3 runs to 16 residues. V lost 0 bases and J lost 5; bases outside the gene matches: 7. Germline loops: CDR1 SGDLS, CDR2 YYNGEE. For the CDR3, the DNA is TGTGCCAGCAGCGTAGTGGCGGGAGTGGGAACCGGGGAGCTGTTTTTT. The encoded protein is CASSVVAGVGTGELFF.

The V call is TRBV2, the J call TRBJ1-5, with no clear D. The CDR3 spans 14 residues. The V gene lost 2 bases and the J gene lost 4 bases, with 9 bases spanning the gap. In germline, CDR1 is SNHLY, CDR2 FYNNEI. CDR3 nucleotides: TGTGCCAGCAGTGAACAGACAACAAATCAGCCCCAGCATTTT. Residues: CASSEQTTNQPQHF.

V gene TRBV9 combines with J gene TRBJ1-2, with D perhaps TRBD1 (5 bases). From germline, CDR1 is SGDLS and CDR2 YYNGEE. There are 16 residues in the CDR3. The ends were cut back, 0 bases at V and 1 base at J, with 13 bases in the middle. The CDR3 spells CASSVVPGPFNYGYTF. CDR3 DNA sequence: TGTGCCAGCAGCGTAGTTCCAGGGCCCTTTAACTATGGCTACACCTTC.

J is TRBJ1-5 and V is TRBV7-2; a weak D match, TRBD1 (6 bases). Germline V gene data show CDR1 as SGHTA and CDR2 as FQGNSA. There are 15 residues in the CDR3. V was pared by 2 bases and J by 0 bases, with 8 bases between. In nucleotides, the CDR3 is TGTGCCAGCAGCTTACAGGGGAATAGCAATCAGCCCCAGCATTTT. Protein: CASSLQGNSNQPQHF.

V usage is TRBV4-2 and J usage is TRBJ2-7, with TRBD2 as a possible D gene (6 bases). The CDR3 has 13 residues. V gave up 0 bases and J gave up 3 bases, with 6 bases separating them. Germline CDR1 and CDR2: LGHNA and YNFKEQ. CDR3 coding DNA: TGTGCCAGCAGCCAAGAGGGGGGCTACGAGCAGTACTTC. Amino acid sequence: CASSQEGGYEQYF.

In DNA form, the CDR3 reads TGTGCCACCAGTGACCGGACTAGCGGTAATGAGCAGTTCTTC. Protein: CATSDRTSGNEQFF. This chain connects TRBV24-1 to TRBJ2-1; 10 bases are a match to TRBD2. The germline V gene has CDR1 KGHDR and CDR2 SFDVKD. This CDR3 spans 14 amino acids. V gave up 4 bases and J gave up 7 bases; unmatched junction bases: 3.

The chain carries TRBV7-2 and TRBJ2-1, with 16 bases fitting TRBD2. Germline CDR1 reads SGHTA; CDR2 reads FQGNSA. The CDR3 totals 17 residues. V lost 5 bases and J lost 4; bases outside the gene matches: 5. CDR3 residues: CASSAPGLAGGYNEQFF. In DNA, the CDR3 is TGTGCCAGCAGCGCCCCGGGACTAGCGGGAGGGTACAATGAGCAGTTCTTC.

This rearrangement joins TRBV27 to TRBJ1-1, with 8 bases matching TRBD1. Germline values: CDR1 MNHEY, CDR2 SMNVEV (reference sequence). With 3 bases clipped from V and 1 base from J, the junction kept 10 bases outside the gene matches. CDR3 size: 17 residues. CDR3 amino acids: CASSFFGTGGSNTEAFF. The CDR3 DNA reads TGTGCCAGCAGTTTCTTCGGGACAGGAGGATCGAACACTGAAGCTTTCTTT.

In DNA form, the CDR3 reads TGTGCCAGCTCACCAGTATTTGCGGGCATCTCCTACAATGAGCAGTTCTTC. It encodes CASSPVFAGISYNEQFF. The chain is built from TRBV18 and TRBJ2-1; a possible D gene is TRBD2 (5 bases). The CDR3 covers 17 residues. CDR1 and CDR2 from the germline V gene are KGHSH and LQKENI. V was pared by 2 bases and J by 0 bases, with 14 bases between.

This chain joins TRBV12-3 or TRBV12-4 and TRBJ1-2, with 9 bases fitting TRBD1. The CDR3 length is 13 residues. With V trimmed by 7 bases and J by 5 bases, 5 bases remained unmatched. CDR3 coding DNA: TGTGCCAGCAACAACGACAGGGGGTATGGCTACACCTTC. This sequence encodes CASNNDRGYGYTF.

This rearrangement joins TRBV6-5 to TRBJ2-3; 10 bases are a match to TRBD2. CDR1 is MNHEY, CDR2 SVGAGI, per germline. The J segment lost 4 bases and the V segment lost 0 bases, leaving 4 bases of the junction unmatched. The CDR3 is 16 residues long. The CDR3 nucleotides read TGTGCCAGCAGTTACTCGGCTAGCGGGAGTTCAGATACGCAGTATTTT. Its protein is CASSYSASGSSDTQYF.

The genes are TRBV7-2 and TRBJ2-1, with 15 positions matching TRBD2. Trimming at V came to 4 bases and at J to 8 bases, leaving 6 bases not matched to a gene. CDR1 is SGHTA and CDR2 is FQGNSA in the germline V gene. This CDR3 comprises 16 residues. The CDR3 sequence is CASSWTSGRAIDEQFF. In nucleotides, the CDR3 is TGTGCCAGCAGCTGGACTAGCGGGAGGGCCATCGATGAGCAGTTCTTC.

This chain connects TRBV6-5 to TRBJ1-1; 8 nucleotides align to TRBD1. With 4 bases clipped from V and 3 bases from J, the junction kept 7 bases outside the gene matches. Germline V gene lookup returns CDR1 MNHEY and CDR2 SVGAGI. This CDR3 has 15 amino acids. CDR3 sequence (DNA): TGTGCCAGCAGTTCGGCGGACAGGGTCGACACTGAAGCTTTCTTT. The encoded protein is CASSSADRVDTEAFF.

CDR3 sequence reads: CATSDLSGQGSYGYTF. Here the CDR3 DNA reads TGTGCCACCAGTGATTTGTCCGGGCAGGGCTCCTATGGCTACACCTTC. The chain recombines TRBV24-1 with TRBJ1-2, with D maybe TRBD1 (5 bases). Germline V lookup: CDR1 KGHDR, CDR2 SFDVKD. V dropped 0 bases and J dropped 4 bases, with 14 bases sitting between them. CDR3 length equals 16 residues.

The chain has TRBV28 and TRBJ1-5; D not resolved. Trimming shortened V by 2 bases and J by 3 bases, and 11 bases separated the two germline ends. Germline V gives CDR1 MDHEN, CDR2 SYDVKM. The CDR3 has 15 amino acids. The CDR3 protein is CASSLVSGVNQPQHF. The DNA of the CDR3 is TGTGCCAGCAGTTTAGTGAGCGGTGTCAATCAGCCCCAGCATTTT.

The gene calls are TRBV3-1 (or the pseudogene TRBV3-2) and TRBJ2-7; 9 nucleotides align to TRBD2. The CDR3 runs 15 residues. Germline V lookup: CDR1 LGHDT, CDR2 YNNKEL (reference sequence). The V gene end was trimmed by 4 bases and the J gene end by 2 bases; junction bases not matched to a gene: 6. CDR3 in DNA: TGTGCCAGCAGCCCCCAAGCGGGAGGTCCCTACGAGCAGTACTTC. Translation gives CASSPQAGGPYEQYF.

This clone was seen only a few times. The genes are TRBV7-3 and TRBJ2-2; D may be TRBD2 (6 bases). Trimming took 5 bases from V and 3 from J, leaving 16 bases between them. Germline assignment: CDR1 SGHTA and CDR2 FQGTGA. The CDR3 totals 16 residues. Written as DNA, the CDR3 is TGTGCCAGCAGCCTTATACCGGGGGACCACACCGGGGAGCTGTTTTTT. As protein: CASSLIPGDHTGELFF.

The chain combines TRBV9 with TRBJ2-2, with TRBD2 matching over 10 bases. Germline CDR1 is SGDLS and CDR2 is YYNGEE. The CDR3 is made up of 16 amino acids. V shed 2 bases, J shed 2 bases, and the junction held 3 bases outside the gene matches. The CDR3 loop reads CASSVTSGVNTGELFF. As DNA, the CDR3 is TGTGCCAGCAGCGTTACTAGCGGGGTTAACACCGGGGAGCTGTTTTTT. The variable domain in full, completed from reference TRBV9 and TRBJ2-2, reads DSGVTQTPKHLITATGQRVTLRCSPRSGDLSVYWYQQSLDQGLQFLIQYYNGEERAKGNILERFSAQQFPDLHSELNLSSLELGDSALYFCASSVTSGVNTGELFFGEGSRLTVL.

The V and J genes are TRBV6-1 and TRBJ1-6, with D possibly matching TRBD1 (6 bases). CDR3 length: 16 residues. CDR1 is MNHNS, CDR2 SASEGT, per germline. V gave up 3 bases and J gave up 5 bases, with 14 bases separating them. CDR3: CASSELRQENNSPLHF. The CDR3 DNA is TGTGCCAGCAGTGAGCTGCGACAGGAGAATAATTCACCCCTCCACTTT.

The gene calls are TRBV5-8 and TRBJ1-5; D unresolved. The CDR3 contains 16 residues. From germline, CDR1 is SGHTS and CDR2 YDEGEE. V dropped 0 bases and J dropped 4 bases, with 14 bases sitting between them. The CDR3 is CASSLGQFAGNQPQHF. The DNA of the CDR3 is TGTGCCAGCAGCTTGGGTCAGTTCGCGGGGAATCAGCCCCAGCATTTT.

This chain joins TRBV9 and TRBJ2-1; 7 bases match TRBD1. Germline V lookup: CDR1 SGDLS, CDR2 YYNGEE. There are 14 residues in the CDR3. V dropped 2 bases and J dropped 9; count of bases not matched to a gene: 8. The CDR3 is CASSVRQGKVEQFF. The CDR3, as DNA: TGTGCCAGCAGCGTCCGACAGGGAAAGGTTGAGCAGTTCTTC.

Only one count was recorded for this clone. The chain carries TRBV29-1 and TRBJ1-2, with D tentatively TRBD1 (5 bases). CDR1 and CDR2 from the germline V gene are SQVTM and ANQGSEA. With 7 bases removed from V and 5 bases from J, the gap between germline ends came to 14 bases. The CDR3 has 12 residues. This CDR3 reads CSAQGSGYGYTF. Here the CDR3 DNA reads TGCAGCGCCCAGGGAAGTGGTTATGGCTACACCTTC.

The rearrangement joins TRBV5-6 to TRBJ2-7; D gene ambiguous. V was clipped by 6 bases and J by 2 bases, with 18 bases between them. Germline CDR1 is SGHDT and CDR2 is YYEEEE. This CDR3 spans 15 amino acids. CDR3 DNA sequence: TGTGCCAGCAACCCAAACCGAGGAAGGACCTACGAGCAGTACTTC. This gives the protein CASNPNRGRTYEQYF.

The chain joins TRBV6-1 to TRBJ2-5; unclear D gene. The V and J ends lost 1 base and 1 base respectively, with 7 bases between them. Germline CDR1 and CDR2: MNHNS and SASEGT. The CDR3 totals 14 residues. CDR3 region: CASSEGASQETQYF. CDR3 sequence (DNA): TGTGCCAGCAGTGAAGGGGCCAGCCAAGAGACCCAGTACTTC.

The chain has TRBV30 and TRBJ1-3; D uncertain. The CDR3 totals 14 residues. Germline assignment: CDR1 GTSNPN and CDR2 SVGIG (reference sequence). Between the trimmed V and J ends, which lost 0 bases and 4 bases, there was a span of 10 bases. This CDR3 reads CAWSVPGSGNTIYF. The CDR3 DNA follows: TGTGCCTGGAGTGTACCAGGCTCAGGAAACACCATATATTTT.

The table lists this clone with a count of one. The rearrangement uses TRBV2 and TRBJ2-2, with 13 nucleotides matching TRBD2. Trimming at V came to 7 bases and at J to 8 bases, leaving 7 bases not matched to a gene. CDR3 size: 15 residues. CDR1 and CDR2 from the germline V gene are SNHLY and FYNNEI. The CDR3 bases are TGTGCCAGCACCCCAGAGGGACTAGCGGGAGGGGAGCTGTTTTTT. Its translation: CASTPEGLAGGELFF.